A single sample gave rise to the 3 T cell receptor beta chains below, sequenced in a study of blood T cell repertoires in COVID-19. Some clones are missing from TCRdb's copy, which holds only in-frame ones; the method was immunoSEQ multiplex PCR. The table has about 230,000 clones, under 90% seen once. The sample consisted of PBMCs or T cells enriched from blood (not recorded which). All receptors come from a woman under 40 with acute COVID-19.

The chain couples TRBV25-1 to TRBJ2-5, with D possibly matching TRBD1 (6 bases). V was trimmed by 0 bases and J by 2 bases, leaving 10 bases between them. CDR3 size: 15 residues. Per germline, CDR1 MGHDK and CDR2 SYGVNS. CDR3 sequence: CASSEYRGPQETQYF. DNA of the CDR3: TGTGCCAGCAGTGAATACAGGGGACCACAAGAGACCCAGTACTTC. The variable domain in full, with the rest retrieved from reference TRBV25-1 and TRBJ2-5, is EADIYQTPRYLVIGTGKKITLECSQTMGHDKMYWYQQDPGMELHLIHYSYGVNSTEKGDLSSESTVSRIRTEHFPLTLESARPSHTSQYLCASSEYRGPQETQYFGPGTRLLVL.

The V call is TRBV6-6, the J call TRBJ2-1, with TRBD2 identical over 13 bases. J was trimmed by 9 bases and V by 6 bases; bases with no gene match: 11. The CDR3 has 16 amino acids. In germline, CDR1 is MNHNY, CDR2 SVGAGI (reference sequence). The CDR3 DNA reads as TGTGCCAGCAGACTACCGGGACTAGCGGGAACCACTGAGCAGTTCTTC. It yields the protein CASRLPGLAGTTEQFF.

V is TRBV30 and J is TRBJ2-3; the match to TRBD2 covers 7 bases. Germline assignment: CDR1 GTSNPN and CDR2 SVGIG (reference sequence). The CDR3 runs 14 residues. Trimming took 5 bases from V and 2 from J; bases not matched to a gene: 7. The CDR3 DNA is TGTGCCTGGGTGGTAGCGGGCGACACAGATACGCAGTATTTT. This encodes CAWVVAGDTDTQYF.